This is a list of T cell receptor beta chains from one sample in a study of human T cells and chemical hapten exposure. TCRdb re-called the RACE reads through MiXCR, storing one row per CDR3 protein. The sample shows around 340,000 distinct CDR3 sequences, roughly 6.9% of them seen only once. The sequences come from whole blood, collected in connection with sensitization to the hapten diphenylcyclopropenone (DPC). These receptors originate from a woman between 18 and 30 years old with alopecia areata. Some clones in this sample may be carry-over from other donors' samples. CDR3s include the opening cysteine and the closing phenylalanine or tryptophan. The D gene is left open where the match is weak. Some rows mark clone size as missing; the rest say once, few, many or name a class of expanded clone.

j_gene | d_gene | v_gene | abundance | len | CDR3nt | CDR3aa
TRBJ1-5 | . | TRBV6-1 | many | 15 | TGTGCCAGCAGTGAACGGGGTAACCTCAATCAGCCCCAGCATTTT | CASSERGNLNQPQHF
TRBJ1-2 | . | TRBV4-1 | . | 13 | TGCGCCAGCAGCCTTGACACCGTCTATGGCTACACCTTC | CASSLDTVYGYTF
TRBJ1-1 | TRBD1 | TRBV7-3 | few | 13 | TGTGCCAGCAGCTTCGGACAGGACACTGAAGCTTTCTTT | CASSFGQDTEAFF
TRBJ1-5 | TRBD1 | TRBV28 | many | 17 | TGTGCCAGCAGTTTGATTAGCGGAGGACAGGGAGATCAGCCCCAGCATTTT | CASSLISGGQGDQPQHF
TRBJ2-1 | . | TRBV27 | many | 15 | TGTGCCAGCAGTTTTCTTCGGAGACCGGACAATGAGCAGTTCTTC | CASSFLRRPDNEQFF
TRBJ2-1 | TRBD2 | TRBV29-1 | many | 13 | TGCAGCATACTAGCGGGGGGCTACAATGAGCAGTTCTTC | CSILAGGYNEQFF
TRBJ2-1 | TRBD2 | TRBV4-3 | few | 15 | TGCGCCAGCAGCCAATGGTCCGGGGGGGGAGGTGAGCAGTTCTTC | CASSQWSGGGGEQFF
TRBJ2-1 | TRBD2 | TRBV27 | . | 15 | TGTGCCAGCAGTTTACTCGCTAGCGGACATAATGAGCAGTTCTTC | CASSLLASGHNEQFF
TRBJ2-3 | TRBD2 | TRBV6-2/TRBV6-3 | . | 14 | TGTGCCAGCACGGAGCGGGGGGGCACAGATACGCAGTATTTT | CASTERGGTDTQYF
TRBJ2-2 | TRBD2 | TRBV12-3/TRBV12-4 | . | 16 | TGTGCCAGCAGTTCGGGACTAGCGGGGGGTGACGGGGAGCTGTTTTTT | CASSSGLAGGDGELFF
TRBJ1-2 | TRBD1 | TRBV7-9 | few | 15 | TGTGCCAGCAGCTTACGGGACAGGGCGTTCTATGGCTACACCTTC | CASSLRDRAFYGYTF
TRBJ1-1 | . | TRBV24-1 | . | 13 | TGTGCCACCGACGGGGGTATGAACACTGAAGCTTTCTTT | CATDGGMNTEAFF
TRBJ1-5 | . | TRBV20-1 | few | 13 | TGCAGTGCTAGACTTCCCGGCAATCAGCCCCAGCATTTT | CSARLPGNQPQHF
TRBJ1-2 | . | TRBV20-1 | few | 13 | TGCAGTGCTAGAGGGGCACCCCGCTATGGCTACACCTTC | CSARGAPRYGYTF
TRBJ2-7 | TRBD1 | TRBV5-1 | many | 14 | TGCGCCAGCAGTGGGGACAGCAGCTCCTACGAGCAGTACTTC | CASSGDSSSYEQYF
TRBJ1-4 | . | TRBV5-1 | . | 15 | TGCGCCAGCAGCTCTGGACAGCTAGGGGGTGAAAAACTGTTTTTT | CASSSGQLGGEKLFF
TRBJ1-1 | . | TRBV20-1 | few | 15 | TGCAGTGCTTTTTTTACCGGACGGATGAACACTGAAGCTTTCTTT | CSAFFTGRMNTEAFF
TRBJ1-5 | TRBD1 | TRBV12-3/TRBV12-4 | few | 18 | TGTGCCAGCAGTCTTTCCTGGGCAGGGGGCGGCCAAAATCAGCCCCAGCATTTT | CASSLSWAGGGQNQPQHF
TRBJ2-5 | . | TRBV5-1 | few | 13 | TGCGCCAGCAGCCCGGGACTTGGAGAGACCCAGTACTTC | CASSPGLGETQYF
TRBJ2-6 | . | TRBV4-3 | medium-sized | 16 | TGCGCCAGCAGCCAAGATCAGGGCTCTGGGGCCAACGTCCTGACTTTC | CASSQDQGSGANVLTF
TRBJ2-3 | . | TRBV7-9 | many | 14 | TGTGCCAGCAGCTTAGCTACTTTGCAAGATACGCAGTATTTT | CASSLATLQDTQYF
TRBJ2-3 | . | TRBV6-5 | many | 11 | TGTGCCAGCAGCATGGGCGATACGCAGTATTTT | CASSMGDTQYF
TRBJ2-1 | . | TRBV6-5 | many | 15 | TGTGCCAGCAGTTACTCGAATCAGCTTTACAATGAGCAGTTCTTC | CASSYSNQLYNEQFF
TRBJ2-5 | . | TRBV29-1 | many | 14 | TGCAGCGTTTGGGGGACACAGACGGGAGAGACCCAGTACTTC | CSVWGTQTGETQYF
TRBJ2-7 | . | TRBV28 | . | 18 | TGTGCCAGCAGTTTAGTGGGAGGCGGGGGCAAGGTCTCCTACGAGCAGTACTTC | CASSLVGGGGKVSYEQYF